The 27 T cell receptor beta chains presented below share a single source sample, sequenced in a study of identical twins. TCRdb recomputed calls from the 5' RACE reads with MiXCR, one row per CDR3 protein. This sample yields under 1 million distinct CDR3 sequences, of which about 12% are seen a single time; around 1.5% belongs to the top ten. This same sample was also part of a study on yellow fever vaccine responses in identical twins.

The sequenced sample was PBMCs. Receptors originate from a woman under 30 in good health.

This chain connects TRBV5-1 to TRBJ2-1, with a weak D call TRBD2 (5 bases). CDR3 length equals 15 residues. Germline assignment: CDR1 SGHRS and CDR2 YFSETQ. The ends were cut back, 4 bases at V and 0 bases at J, with 11 bases in the middle. CDR3 loop: CASSQTIPSYNEQFF. The CDR3 bases are TGCGCCAGCAGCCAGACTATTCCCTCCTACAATGAGCAGTTCTTC.

This clonotype was detected only a few times. The J gene is TRBJ2-3, the V gene TRBV3-1, with D unresolved. V lost 3 bases, J lost 6 bases, and 7 bases lay in between. The CDR3 consists of 12 residues. Per the germline V gene, CDR1 is LGHDT and CDR2 is YNNKEL (reference sequence). The CDR3 nucleotides read TGTGCCAGCAGCCAGGCCATGGATACGCAGTATTTT. It translates to CASSQAMDTQYF.

The chain combines TRBV7-9 with TRBJ1-5, with TRBD1 as a possible D gene (5 bases). The CDR3 covers 17 residues. The germline V gene has CDR1 SEHNR and CDR2 FQNEAQ (reference sequence). Trimming removed 5 bases from V and 1 base from J, with 18 bases in between. This chain's CDR3 is CASSEASGGVSNQPQHF. For the CDR3, the DNA is TGTGCCAGCAGCGAAGCTTCTGGGGGGGTGAGCAATCAGCCCCAGCATTTT.

This clonotype was counted between two and nine times. This chain uses TRBV9 with TRBJ2-3, with D perhaps assigned TRBD1 or TRBD2 (5 bases each). The CDR3 loop spans 16 amino acids. Germline V gene lookup returns CDR1 SGDLS and CDR2 YYNGEE. V was cut by 0 bases and J by 0 bases, with 11 bases left in between. CDR3 residues: CASSVGGKASTDTQYF. CDR3 nucleotide sequence: TGTGCCAGCAGCGTAGGGGGGAAAGCCAGCACAGATACGCAGTATTTT.

This rearrangement joins TRBV12-3 or TRBV12-4 to TRBJ2-2; D is unclear. Trimming shortened V by 6 bases and J by 1 base, and 12 bases separated the two germline ends. CDR3 size: 15 residues. The DNA of the CDR3 is TGTGCCAGCAGGAACAGTGGTATGAACACCGGGGAGCTGTTTTTT. Encoded protein: CASRNSGMNTGELFF.

This clonotype has at least ten counts. This chain joins TRBV20-1 and TRBJ1-6; the D is unclear. The CDR3 has 13 amino acids. V lost 7 bases to trimming and J lost 0 bases, with 7 bases between them. CDR1 is DFQATT, CDR2 SNEGSKA, per germline (reference sequence). The CDR3 nucleotides read TGCAGTGTCTACAGCTCCTATAATTCACCCCTCCACTTT. It translates to CSVYSSYNSPLHF.

In its sample, this clonotype was seen many times. The chain carries TRBV28 and TRBJ1-4, with a possible D match to TRBD1 (6 bases). The V end was cut by 3 bases, the J end by 3 bases, with 14 bases between. The CDR3 runs to 16 residues. CDR1 MDHEN and CDR2 SYDVKM come from the germline V gene. The CDR3: CASSFRTGLANEKLFF. The CDR3 DNA reads TGTGCCAGCAGTTTCCGAACAGGGCTTGCTAATGAAAAACTGTTTTTT.

The V and J genes are TRBV29-1 and TRBJ2-1, with 11 bases aligning to TRBD2. Per the germline V gene, CDR1 is SQVTM and CDR2 is ANQGSEA. The CDR3 contains 17 residues. With V trimmed by 7 bases and J by 0 bases, 11 bases remained unmatched. Written as DNA, the CDR3 is TGCAGCGCCACCGGACTAGCGGGCTTCAGCTCCTACAATGAGCAGTTCTTC. It yields the protein CSATGLAGFSSYNEQFF.

This clonotype was counted many times. V gene TRBV29-1 combines with J gene TRBJ2-5, with unresolved D. Germline CDR1 SQVTM, CDR2 ANQGSEA. CDR3 length: 12 amino acids. The V end was cut by 7 bases, the J end by 2 bases, with 11 bases between. CDR3 bases: TGCAGCGCCAACACTAAACAAGAGACCCAGTACTTC. Translation: CSANTKQETQYF. Full variable domain (missing parts from reference TRBV29-1 and TRBJ2-5): SAVISQKPSRDICQRGTSLTIQCQVDSQVTMMFWYRQQPGQSLTLIATANQGSEATYESGFVIDKFPISRPNLTFSTLTVSNMSPEDSSIYLCSANTKQETQYFGPGTRLLVL.

This clonotype was recorded once. This chain uses TRBV10-1 with TRBJ2-1; 7 nucleotides line up with TRBD2. The junction had 8 bases not matched to a gene; V was cut back by 0 bases and J by 6 bases. Germline values: CDR1 WNHNN, CDR2 SYGVQD (reference sequence). The length of the CDR3 is 16 residues. The CDR3 sequence is CASSESVLAGVNEQFF. CDR3 nucleotides: TGCGCCAGCAGTGAGTCGGTTCTGGCGGGGGTCAATGAGCAGTTCTTC.

The chain carries TRBV12-3 or TRBV12-4 and TRBJ2-2; a possible D gene is TRBD2 (7 bases). The CDR3 has 18 amino acids. V was shortened by 6 bases and J by 7 bases, with 27 bases between the two germline ends. CDR3 coding DNA: TGTGCCAGCAGCGCCCCCTTGGGAGGGGGTAGGAAAGGCGGGGAGCTGTTTTTT. Translating it yields CASSAPLGGGRKGGELFF.

In its sample, this clonotype was seen a few times. The rearrangement uses TRBV11-2 and TRBJ2-3, with D uncertain. The CDR3 consists of 17 residues. The V and J ends lost 4 bases and 0 bases respectively, with 17 bases between them. Germline V lookup: CDR1 SGHAT, CDR2 FQNNGV. CDR3 in DNA: TGTGCCAGCAGCTCTCTAAGATTCATTTCTAGCACAGATACGCAGTATTTT. Protein: CASSSLRFISSTDTQYF.

The chain carries TRBV24-1 and TRBJ2-1; 11 positions match TRBD2. Germline V gene data show CDR1 as KGHDR and CDR2 as SFDVKD. J was trimmed by 0 bases and V by 3 bases; bases with no gene match: 3. The CDR3 has 17 amino acids. Here the CDR3 reads CATSDRLAGGSYNEQFF. The CDR3 DNA follows: TGTGCCACCAGTGATAGGCTAGCGGGAGGCTCCTACAATGAGCAGTTCTTC.

This clonotype was detected only a few times. The gene calls are TRBV11-3 and TRBJ2-1; D is possibly TRBD2 (6 bases). The V gene's germline CDR1 is SGHNT and CDR2 YENEEA. This CDR3 comprises 16 residues. V was trimmed by 2 bases and J by 3 bases, leaving 14 bases between them. This chain's CDR3 is CASSLRGRLFYNEQFF. The CDR3 DNA sequence: TGTGCCAGCAGCTTAAGAGGGAGGTTATTCTACAATGAGCAGTTCTTC.

This clonotype was detected many times. This sequence joins TRBV5-1 and TRBJ2-2; 10 positions agree with TRBD2. This CDR3 is built from 16 residues. Looked up from germline, CDR1 is SGHRS and CDR2 is YFSETQ. Unmatched junction bases numbered 5, after V lost 5 bases and J lost 1 base. In nucleotides, the CDR3 is TGCGCCAGCAGGACCGGGACTAGCGAGAACACCGGGGAGCTGTTTTTT. Translating it yields CASRTGTSENTGELFF.

V is TRBV5-1 and J is TRBJ1-6, with D possibly matching TRBD1 (6 bases). This CDR3 region has 16 residues. Germline V CDR1 and CDR2: SGHRS, YFSETQ. Trimming left V 3 bases short and J 9 bases short, with 19 bases between. The CDR3 protein is CASSYVRGAWGSPLHF. The DNA for the CDR3 is TGCGCCAGCAGCTACGTACGGGGGGCCTGGGGTTCACCCCTCCACTTT.

This clonotype was detected only a few times. This chain connects TRBV28 to TRBJ2-3, with 7 nucleotides matching TRBD2. This CDR3 spans 15 amino acids. CDR1 is MDHEN, CDR2 SYDVKM, per germline. After removal of 7 bases from V and 2 bases from J, the junction contained 9 bases not matched to a gene. This CDR3 is CASTTLADITDTQYF. CDR3 nucleotides: TGTGCCAGCACCACCCTAGCGGACATCACAGATACGCAGTATTTT.

This clonotype was observed a few times. The chain links TRBV5-1 to TRBJ2-3; D call uncertain. The V gene's germline CDR1 is SGHRS and CDR2 YFSETQ. The CDR3 has 13 residues. The V end lost 5 bases, the J end lost 0 bases, and 7 bases lay between the germline ends. CDR3 protein: CASRVESTDTQYF. CDR3 DNA sequence: TGCGCCAGCAGGGTTGAGAGCACAGATACGCAGTATTTT.

This clonotype was picked up a small number of times. The gene calls are TRBV24-1 and TRBJ2-3; perhaps D is TRBD1 or TRBD2 (5 bases each). With 2 bases removed from V and 8 bases from J, the gap between germline ends came to 10 bases. Germline V CDR1 and CDR2: KGHDR, SFDVKD. The CDR3 runs 13 residues. The CDR3, as DNA: TGTGCCACCAGTGATTGGGACGGTGGTACGCAGTATTTT. Protein sequence: CATSDWDGGTQYF.

The sample holds many counts of this clonotype. This chain connects TRBV20-1 to TRBJ2-5; the match to TRBD2 covers 11 bases. Looked up from germline, CDR1 is DFQATT and CDR2 is SNEGSKA (reference sequence). The CDR3 runs to 14 residues. Losses at the gene ends were 6 bases for V and 4 bases for J; bases not matched to a gene: 7. CDR3 nucleotides: TGCAGTGCCACACTAGCGGGAGTCGTAGAGACCCAGTACTTC. Its protein product is CSATLAGVVETQYF.

The chain employs TRBV4-1 and TRBJ2-3; tentatively, D is TRBD2 (6 bases). With 4 bases removed from V and 4 bases from J, the gap between germline ends came to 18 bases. The CDR3 runs 16 residues. Germline values: CDR1 MGHRA, CDR2 YSYEKL. The CDR3 sequence is CASSRSSVIWADTQYF. CDR3 coding DNA: TGCGCCAGCAGCCGATCTAGCGTCATCTGGGCAGATACGCAGTATTTT.

This chain connects TRBV10-3 to TRBJ2-3, with D perhaps being TRBD1 or TRBD2 (5 bases each). Trimming stripped 0 bases from V and 2 bases from J, with 12 bases between. The CDR3 covers 16 residues. Germline lookup yields CDR1 ENHRY and CDR2 SYGVKD. This CDR3 reads CAISESTGQTTDTQYF. CDR3 DNA sequence: TGTGCCATCAGTGAGTCTACGGGGCAGACCACAGATACGCAGTATTTT.

This clonotype was seen only a few times. The chain recombines TRBV5-5 with TRBJ1-1, with D possibly matching TRBD1 (5 bases). The ends were cut back, 3 bases at V and 11 bases at J, with 14 bases in the middle. CDR1 SGHKS and CDR2 YYEKEE come from the germline V gene (reference sequence). The CDR3 is 12 amino acids. CDR3 sequence: CASSWLEGTAFF. The CDR3, as DNA: TGTGCCAGCAGCTGGCTTGAGGGGACCGCTTTCTTT.

A few counts support this clonotype. The gene calls are TRBV5-1 and TRBJ2-5, with 11 bases lining up with TRBD1. This CDR3 has 16 amino acids. Germline trimming cut 5 bases from V and 5 bases from J; bases unmatched to any gene: 11. Germline CDR1 and CDR2: SGHRS and YFSETQ. CDR3 in amino acids: CASRKGGQGAWETQYF. CDR3 DNA sequence: TGCGCCAGCAGAAAGGGAGGACAGGGGGCGTGGGAGACCCAGTACTTC.

There are a few counts of this clonotype. The chain couples TRBV7-6 to TRBJ1-6; D is ambiguous. V was trimmed by 1 base and J by 0 bases, leaving 10 bases between them. The CDR3 loop spans 17 amino acids. The germline gives CDR1 SGHVS, CDR2 FNYEAQ. The CDR3, as DNA: TGTGCCAGCAGCTTAGGACACAAAGGCTCCTATAATTCACCCCTCCACTTT. Its protein product is CASSLGHKGSYNSPLHF.

This clonotype has a count of ten or more. The V call is TRBV20-1, the J call TRBJ2-7; a weak D match, TRBD1 (6 bases). Trimming removed 2 bases at V and 1 base at J, with 9 bases between. CDR1 and CDR2 (germline): DFQATT, SNEGSKA (reference sequence). The CDR3 contains 13 residues. The CDR3 nucleotides are TGCAGTGCTAGAAACAGGGCGTCCTACGAGCAGTACGTC. It translates to CSARNRASYEQYV.

This clonotype was recorded many times. This chain links TRBV12-3 or TRBV12-4 with TRBJ2-3; D unresolved. Trimming removed 5 bases from V and 6 bases from J, with 6 bases in between. The CDR3 is made up of 11 amino acids. In DNA, the CDR3 is TGTGCCAGCAGTGGATGGGATACGCAGTATTTT. Protein: CASSGWDTQYF.